This is a list of T cell receptor beta chains from one sample in a study of persistence of HIV-infected CD4 T cells. Some clones are missing from TCRdb's copy, which holds only in-frame ones; the method was immunoSEQ multiplex PCR. Of 50,000 or so clones listed, 75% to 85% are singletons. Antigens for these TCRs are unknown. The specimen was CD4+ T cells sorted from PBMCs after roughly 18-hour stimulation, collected from a patient who received antiretroviral therapy. The receptor source for this set is an adult man with HIV who was CMV-seropositive. Each CDR3 is given with its conserved first and last residue. A D gene is named only where the DNA matches it firmly. Size is omitted from some rows. Given values are once, few, many or a class for expanded clones.

D: .
J: TRBJ2-7
V: TRBV5-1
size: .
CDR3: CASSFKGYEQYF
DNA: TGCGCCAGCAGCTTCAAAGGCTACGAGCAGTACTTC

D: .
J: TRBJ2-2
V: TRBV7-2
size: .
CDR3: CASSLQGRTGELFF
DNA: TGTGCCAGCAGCTTACAGGGGAGAACCGGGGAGCTGTTTTTT

D: .
J: TRBJ2-5
V: TRBV4-2
size: .
CDR3: CASSQVTGKETQYF
DNA: TGTGCCAGCAGCCAAGTCACGGGTAAAGAGACCCAGTACTTC

D: TRBD2
J: TRBJ2-7
V: TRBV6-1
size: .
CDR3: CASSSRERASYEQYF
DNA: TGTGCCAGCAGTTCGCGGGAGCGGGCTTCCTACGAGCAGTACTTC

D: .
J: TRBJ1-6
V: TRBV7-8
size: .
CDR3: CASSSLPQSPLHF
DNA: TGTGCCAGCAGCTCCCTTCCACAATCACCCCTCCACTTT

D: .
J: TRBJ1-5
V: TRBV5-5
size: .
CDR3: CASSLQANQPQHF
DNA: TGTGCCAGCAGCTTGCAGGCCAATCAGCCCCAGCATTTT

D: TRBD1
J: TRBJ1-4
V: TRBV2
size: .
CDR3: CASIRGQANEKLFF
DNA: TGTGCCAGCATCAGGGGGCAGGCTAATGAAAAACTGTTTTTT

D: TRBD2
J: TRBJ2-3
V: TRBV2
size: .
CDR3: CASSPLFGGAVDTQYF
DNA: TGTGCCAGCAGTCCCCTCTTCGGGGGGGCGGTAGATACGCAGTATTTT

D: .
J: TRBJ2-4
V: TRBV11-2
size: .
CDR3: CASSLGGLSKNIQYF
DNA: TGTGCCAGCAGCTTAGGGGGGCTGAGCAAAAACATTCAGTACTTC

D: .
J: TRBJ2-3
V: TRBV3-1/TRBV3-2
size: .
CDR3: CASSVRGTLTDTQYF
DNA: TGTGCCAGCAGCGTACGGGGCACTCTAACAGATACGCAGTATTTT

D: .
J: TRBJ1-2
V: TRBV3-1/TRBV3-2
size: .
CDR3: CASSQFKGGGIRFYGYTF
DNA: TGTGCCAGCAGCCAGTTCAAAGGTGGAGGGATTAGATTTTATGGCTACACCTTC

D: .
J: TRBJ2-2
V: TRBV9
size: .
CDR3: CASSVVGDTGELFF
DNA: TGTGCCAGCAGCGTAGTGGGGGACACCGGGGAGCTGTTTTTT

D: .
J: TRBJ1-5
V: TRBV19
size: .
CDR3: CASRTYDKDSNQPQHF
DNA: TGTGCCAGCCGAACCTACGACAAGGATAGCAATCAGCCCCAGCATTTT

D: .
J: TRBJ2-3
V: TRBV18
size: few
CDR3: CASSEGTDPLYF
DNA: TGTGCCAGCTCGGAGGGGACGGACCCATTGTATTTT

D: .
J: TRBJ2-7
V: TRBV9
size: few
CDR3: CASSVARQGRVYEQYF
DNA: TGTGCCAGCAGCGTAGCTCGGCAGGGGCGGGTCTACGAGCAGTACTTC

D: .
J: TRBJ2-7
V: TRBV6-2/TRBV6-3
size: .
CDR3: CASSDRGWNSYEQYF
DNA: TGTGCCAGCAGTGATAGGGGATGGAACTCCTACGAGCAGTACTTC

D: .
J: TRBJ2-3
V: TRBV7-2
size: .
CDR3: CASSLSTTDTQYF
DNA: TGTGCCAGCAGCTTATCCACCACAGATACGCAGTATTTT

D: .
J: TRBJ2-5
V: TRBV5-4
size: .
CDR3: CASSLFYQETQYF
DNA: TGTGCCAGCAGCTTGTTTTACCAAGAGACCCAGTACTTC

D: TRBD1
J: TRBJ1-4
V: TRBV5-6
size: .
CDR3: CASSLTGGNEKLFF
DNA: TGTGCCAGCAGCTTGACAGGGGGGAATGAAAAACTGTTTTTT

D: TRBD2
J: TRBJ2-3
V: TRBV4-1
size: .
CDR3: CASSQKTGRGSTDTQYF
DNA: TGCGCCAGCAGCCAAAAAACGGGGCGGGGGAGCACAGATACGCAGTATTTT

D: .
J: TRBJ1-5
V: TRBV30
size: few
CDR3: CAWSVRGVGQPQHF
DNA: TGTGCCTGGAGTGTACGGGGAGTTGGCCAGCCCCAGCATTTT